A selection of T cell receptor beta chains follows, all from one sample in a study of blood T cell repertoires in COVID-19. Assay used: immunoSEQ multiplex PCR; TCRdb lists only in-frame clones, some missing. The sample includes 300,000 to 350,000 clones, roughly 86% seen only once; the top ten take almost 9.5%. What was sequenced was PBMCs or T cells enriched from blood (not recorded which). The receptors shown here come from a woman in her thirties who had recovered from COVID-19. Both conserved end residues are part of each CDR3. The D gene is left open where the match is weak. Some rows mark clone size as missing; the rest say once, few, many or name a class of expanded clone.

v_call	d_call	clone_size	j_call	cdr3_nt	cdr3_aa
TRBV3-1/TRBV3-2	.	.	TRBJ2-3	TGTGCCAGCAGCCACGGACAGGGAGGGACAGATACGCAGTATTTT	CASSHGQGGTDTQYF
TRBV4-3	.	few	TRBJ1-2	TGCGCCAGCAGCCAAGATGTAGGACACGACTATGGCTACACCTTC	CASSQDVGHDYGYTF
TRBV19	TRBD1	.	TRBJ2-7	TGTGCCAGTAGTAGGACAGGGGGCTACGAGCAGTACTTC	CASSRTGGYEQYF
TRBV3-1/TRBV3-2	TRBD1	.	TRBJ2-5	TGTGCCAGCAGCCCCCGGGACAGGAGAAAGACCCAGTACTTC	CASSPRDRRKTQYF
TRBV5-4	.	.	TRBJ1-2	TGTGCCAGCAGCTCTTGGGGAGCTAACTATGGCTACACCTTC	CASSSWGANYGYTF
TRBV12-3/TRBV12-4	.	.	TRBJ1-2	TGTGCCAGCAGTTTAGACCCGGGAGGCTACACCTTC	CASSLDPGGYTF
TRBV18	TRBD1	once	TRBJ1-2	TGTGCCAGCTCACCCGGGACAGGGGGCTCGGTCTATGGCTACACCTTC	CASSPGTGGSVYGYTF
TRBV18	TRBD1	.	TRBJ1-5	TGTGCCAGCTCACCTAGAGGGACAGGGGATCAGCCCCAGCATTTT	CASSPRGTGDQPQHF
TRBV19	TRBD1	few	TRBJ1-1	TGTGCCAGTAGTATAGGACAGGGTGGGAATGGGAACACTGAAGCTTTCTTT	CASSIGQGGNGNTEAFF
TRBV10-3	.	.	TRBJ1-1	TGTGCCATCAGTGGAACAGGGACCCTGAACACTGAAGCTTTCTTT	CAISGTGTLNTEAFF
TRBV7-6	.	.	TRBJ1-3	TGTGCCAGCAGCTTATCTTCTCGCGGGGGCGTCTCTGGAAACACCATATATTTT	CASSLSSRGGVSGNTIYF
TRBV5-4	.	.	TRBJ1-4	TGTGCCAGCAGCCTTACCGGTACAACTAATGAAAAACTGTTTTTT	CASSLTGTTNEKLFF
TRBV9	.	.	TRBJ1-3	TGTGCCAGCAGCGTTACAGGCGACTCTGGAAACACCATATATTTT	CASSVTGDSGNTIYF
TRBV28	.	.	TRBJ1-2	TGTGCCAGCAGTTTAGGAGACAGGAGCTATGGCTACACCTTC	CASSLGDRSYGYTF
TRBV6-5	TRBD1	.	TRBJ1-2	TGTGCCAGCAGAAAAGAGGGGGCTCACACCTTC	CASRKEGAHTF
TRBV28	.	.	TRBJ1-1	TGTGCCAGCAGTTTTGAGCGCGGGGGTATGAACACTGAAGCTTTCTTT	CASSFERGGMNTEAFF
TRBV15	TRBD2	.	TRBJ2-7	TGTGCCACCAGCAGTCGGGGGGGGACTGGCGAGCAGTACTTC	CATSSRGGTGEQYF
TRBV18	.	.	TRBJ1-2	TGTGCCAGCTCGTTTCACCCCCTCGGACAAGAAAACTATGGCTACACCTTC	CASSFHPLGQENYGYTF
TRBV7-9	.	.	TRBJ1-3	TGTGCCAGCAGACCGTTACCGGGAGGCTCTGGAAACACCATATATTTT	CASRPLPGGSGNTIYF
TRBV7-8	.	.	TRBJ1-5	TGTGCCAGCAGCCGAGTCCCAGACTCGCAGCCCCAGCATTTT	CASSRVPDSQPQHF
TRBV7-3	TRBD2	.	TRBJ2-1	TGTGCCAGCAGCCTTACTAGCGGCGCCTACAATGAGCAGTTCTTC	CASSLTSGAYNEQFF
TRBV3-1/TRBV3-2	TRBD2	.	TRBJ2-7	TGTGCCAGCAGCCAAGAGGGACTAGCCCCCTACGAGCAGTACTTC	CASSQEGLAPYEQYF
TRBV16	.	.	TRBJ1-1	TGTGCCAGCAGCCAATCCGGGACATTCAACACTGAAGCTTTCTTT	CASSQSGTFNTEAFF
TRBV23-1	TRBD1	.	TRBJ1-2	TGCGCCAGCAGTCTCCGGGACAGCAAAAACTATGGCTACACCTTC	CASSLRDSKNYGYTF
TRBV7-2	.	.	TRBJ2-3	TGTGCCAGCAGCTTAGAGGTACTAGTGGTTCATACGCAGTATTTT	CASSLEVLVVHTQYF
TRBV2	.	once	TRBJ1-4	TGTGCCAGCTCGGCACAGTGGCAGGGAGGGGAAAAACTGTTTTTT	CASSAQWQGGEKLFF
TRBV18	.	.	TRBJ1-1	TGTGCCAGCTCACCAATCGGCGGGCCGGGTGAAGCTTTCTTT	CASSPIGGPGEAFF
TRBV27	.	.	TRBJ1-1	TGTGCCAGCAGTCTAGACCTCAACACTGAAGCTTTCTTT	CASSLDLNTEAFF
TRBV29-1	.	.	TRBJ2-3	TGCAGCGTTGAAGGTTCAGGGCTCGCAGATACGCAGTATTTT	CSVEGSGLADTQYF
TRBV7-6	.	once	TRBJ2-7	TGTGCCAGCAGCCCGACAGCTACCCCGTACGAGCAGTACTTC	CASSPTATPYEQYF
TRBV5-1	TRBD1	.	TRBJ2-6	TGCGCCAGCAGCCCCAGGGGGCCTGGGGCCAACGTCCTGACTTTC	CASSPRGPGANVLTF
TRBV2	.	.	TRBJ2-1	TGTGCCAGCAGCTACCTGGACAGCTCCTACAATGAGCAGTTCTTC	CASSYLDSSYNEQFF
TRBV5-5	.	few	TRBJ2-1	TGTGCCAGCAGCTTGGACACCCACCCTTTCTTC	CASSLDTHPFF
TRBV6-5	.	.	TRBJ1-1	TGTGCCAGCAGTTACCAGGGCACCACCAACACTGAAGCTTTCTTT	CASSYQGTTNTEAFF
TRBV27	.	.	TRBJ1-3	TGTGCCAGCAGTTTTGCCGCAACAGGATCCACCATATATTTT	CASSFAATGSTIYF
TRBV7-2	TRBD2	.	TRBJ2-1	TGTGCCAGCAGCTTAAAGCGGGAGACCCCTTACTCCTACAATGAGCAGTTCTTC	CASSLKRETPYSYNEQFF
TRBV5-1	.	.	TRBJ1-4	TGCGCCAGCAGCGGAGACAGTGCAACTAATGAAAAACTGTTTTTT	CASSGDSATNEKLFF
TRBV11-2	TRBD2	once	TRBJ2-5	TGTGCCAGCAGCCCATTTCCGGGACTAGCTGGAGAGACCCAGTACTTC	CASSPFPGLAGETQYF
TRBV10-3	.	few	TRBJ1-5	TGTGCCATCAGTGAGTCGGGTGACAGCGGCAATCAGCCCCAGCATTTT	CAISESGDSGNQPQHF
TRBV18	.	.	TRBJ2-1	TGTGCCAGCTCACCACCGGGCGGGCCCCAGTTCTTC	CASSPPGGPQFF
TRBV28	.	.	TRBJ2-1	TGTGCCAGCAGCCCAATACTCACCGGGGGAAAAAACTACAATGAGCAGTTCTTC	CASSPILTGGKNYNEQFF
TRBV19	.	.	TRBJ2-5	TGTGCCAGTAGTGAGCTTCAAGAGACCCAGTACTTC	CASSELQETQYF
TRBV28	TRBD2	.	TRBJ2-2	TGTGCCAGCAGTCGTGGCGGGGGGCGGGGACAATCCGGGGAGCTGTTTTTT	CASSRGGGRGQSGELFF
TRBV7-3	.	.	TRBJ1-2	TGTGCCAGCAGCCCCGGGACACCGAGGAACTATGGCTACACCTTC	CASSPGTPRNYGYTF
TRBV5-1	TRBD2	.	TRBJ2-7	TGCGCCAGCAGCCTGGGGACTAACCCCTCCTACGAGCAGTACTTC	CASSLGTNPSYEQYF
TRBV4-1	.	.	TRBJ1-1	TGCGCCAGCAGCCAAGAAAGTCGGGGTACTGAAGCTTTCTTT	CASSQESRGTEAFF
TRBV6-6	.	.	TRBJ1-3	TGTGCCAGCAGTCCCGGAGTGGCGGGGTCCCACTCTGGAAACACCATATATTTT	CASSPGVAGSHSGNTIYF
TRBV27	.	.	TRBJ1-5	TGTGCCAGCAGTTCCGTTCCAGGGGTAGGCAATCAGCCCCAGCATTTT	CASSSVPGVGNQPQHF
TRBV4-1	.	.	TRBJ1-3	TGCGCCAGCAGCCAAGAGGGCAGCCAATACTCTGGAAACACCATATATTTT	CASSQEGSQYSGNTIYF
TRBV4-1	.	.	TRBJ2-5	TGCGCCAGCAGCCATCCCAACACAGGGGGAGGGGAGACCCAGTACTTC	CASSHPNTGGGETQYF
TRBV2	TRBD1	.	TRBJ2-5	TGTGCCAGCAGTGGGGGACAGGGGATAAAGACCCAGTACTTC	CASSGGQGIKTQYF